The 21 T cell receptor beta chains below all came from one sample that was sequenced in a study of cytomegalovirus exposure and HLA in healthy donors. Using immunoSEQ multiplex PCR, the repertoire was profiled, and TCRdb retains in-frame clones only, with some absent. The sample includes 220,000 or so clones, around 80% of them seen just once. The sequenced material came from PBMCs. These receptors were taken from a woman aged 25 to 45 in good health and CMV-seropositive.

V is TRBV28 and J is TRBJ2-6; D is perhaps TRBD1 (5 bases). The V gene's germline CDR1 is MDHEN and CDR2 SYDVKM. V was cut by 8 bases and J by 0 bases, with 17 bases left in between. The CDR3 covers 17 residues. The CDR3 nucleotides read TGTGCCAGCCTATTTAGACAGAGTAACTCTGGGGCCAACGTCCTGACTTTC. Its translation: CASLFRQSNSGANVLTF. Using reference TRBV28 and TRBJ2-6 for the parts outside the CDR3, the full variable domain is DVKVTQSSRYLVKRTGEKVFLECVQDMDHENMFWYRQDPGLGLRLIYFSYDVKMKEKGDIPEGYSVSREKKERFSLILESASTNQTSMYLCASLFRQSNSGANVLTFGAGSRLTVL.

The chain joins TRBV6-1 to TRBJ1-3; 9 nucleotides line up with TRBD1. The CDR3 has 14 residues. Germline lookup yields CDR1 MNHNS and CDR2 SASEGT. Trimming at V came to 5 bases and at J to 2 bases, leaving 1 base not matched to a gene. The CDR3 bases are TGTGCCAGCAGTCACAGGGGGCCTGGAAACACCATATATTTT. This codes for CASSHRGPGNTIYF.

The chain uses TRBV7-3 and TRBJ2-3, with 9 bases that match TRBD2. This CDR3 has 15 residues. CDR1 and CDR2 from the germline V gene are SGHTA and FQGTGA. V was clipped by 2 bases and J by 4 bases; unmatched bases: 4. For the CDR3, the DNA is TGTGCCAGCAGCTTAGGGCTAGCGGGACCAGATACGCAGTATTTT. This codes for CASSLGLAGPDTQYF.

The chain carries TRBV9 and TRBJ1-1; D uncertain. The CDR3 is 13 residues long. Trimming pared 3 bases from V and 5 bases from J, leaving 11 bases between. Germline values: CDR1 SGDLS, CDR2 YYNGEE. The CDR3: CASSAIPGTEAFF. In nucleotides, the CDR3 is TGTGCCAGCAGCGCAATCCCGGGGACTGAAGCTTTCTTT.

The J gene is TRBJ1-1, the V gene TRBV19; no firm D call. The CDR3 runs to 14 residues. Looked up from germline, CDR1 is LNHDA and CDR2 is SQIVND (reference sequence). Trimming left V 5 bases short and J 5 bases short, with 15 bases between. DNA of the CDR3: TGTGCCAGTAGTCTCGACATAAAGCTTACTGAAGCTTTCTTT. Translating gives CASSLDIKLTEAFF.

V is TRBV11-2 and J is TRBJ1-2; D remains unclear. V dropped 4 bases and J dropped 2 bases, with 11 bases sitting between them. Germline V gene lookup returns CDR1 SGHAT and CDR2 FQNNGV. This CDR3 comprises 14 residues. The CDR3 sequence is CASSSIAQNYGYTF. The CDR3 DNA is TGTGCCAGCAGCTCTATCGCCCAGAACTATGGCTACACCTTC.

This chain joins TRBV30 and TRBJ1-2; possibly TRBD1 for D (5 bases). V lost 4 bases and J lost 2, with 11 bases in between. The CDR3 sequence is 13 residues long. Germline assignment: CDR1 GTSNPN and CDR2 SVGIG (reference sequence). This CDR3 is CAWTREQNYGYTF. The CDR3 bases are TGTGCCTGGACCAGGGAACAGAACTATGGCTACACCTTC.

The chain is built from TRBV5-1 and TRBJ2-5; no clear D gene. The CDR3 totals 16 residues. Germline V gives CDR1 SGHRS, CDR2 YFSETQ. Trimming cost V 0 bases and J 2 bases, with 14 bases left between them. CDR3 in DNA: TGCGCCAGCAGCTTGGTATGGGAACTGGGTCAAGAGACCCAGTACTTC. Translating gives CASSLVWELGQETQYF. The full variable domain, rest sourced from reference TRBV5-1 and TRBJ2-5, is KAGVTQTPRYLIKTRGQQVTLSCSPISGHRSVSWYQQTPGQGLQFLFEYFSETQRNKGNFPGRFSGRQFSNSRSEMNVSTLELGDSALYLCASSLVWELGQETQYFGPGTRLLVL.

The chain is built from TRBV28 and TRBJ2-7; 10 bases align to TRBD1. Germline assignment: CDR1 MDHEN and CDR2 SYDVKM. CDR3 length equals 15 residues. The J segment lost 3 bases and the V segment lost 2 bases, leaving 4 bases of the junction unmatched. The CDR3 sequence: CASSLQGTGVYEQYF. The CDR3 region has the DNA TGTGCCAGCAGTTTACAGGGGACAGGGGTCTACGAGCAGTACTTC.

The chain employs TRBV5-1 and TRBJ2-7; D ambiguous. V was cut by 3 bases and J by 0 bases, with 13 bases left in between. From germline, CDR1 is SGHRS and CDR2 YFSETQ. This CDR3 region has 15 residues. CDR3 sequence: CASSSRALGSYEQYF. The CDR3 coding sequence is TGCGCCAGCAGCTCTCGAGCCTTAGGCTCCTACGAGCAGTACTTC.

Here the CDR3 reads CASSYSGSNTEAFF. DNA of the CDR3: TGTGCCAGCAGTTACTCGGGATCAAACACTGAAGCTTTCTTT. The chain recombines TRBV6-5 with TRBJ1-1; D not certain. This CDR3 has 14 amino acids. Trimming took 0 bases from V and 2 from J, leaving 7 bases between them. Germline V gene lookup returns CDR1 MNHEY and CDR2 SVGAGI.

This sequence joins TRBV6-5 and TRBJ1-1; D ambiguous. This CDR3 contains 13 residues. Germline V gene sequence: CDR1 MNHEY, CDR2 SVGAGI. Trimming removed 2 bases at V and 6 bases at J, with 10 bases between. The CDR3 bases are TGTGCCAGCAGTTACGTTTCTGGTTCTGAAGCTTTCTTT. Amino acid sequence: CASSYVSGSEAFF.

In regard to this clone: The sample has other DNA sequences that encode this CDR3 too. The chain employs TRBV2 and TRBJ2-1, with 9 positions matching TRBD2. This CDR3 spans 14 amino acids. The germline V gene encodes CDR1 SNHLY and CDR2 FYNNEI. Trimming at V came to 5 bases and at J to 4 bases, leaving 3 bases not matched to a gene. The CDR3: CASSLLAGYNEQFF. The CDR3 DNA is TGTGCCAGCAGTCTTCTAGCGGGGTACAATGAGCAGTTCTTC. The full variable domain, completed using reference TRBV2 and TRBJ2-1, is EPEVTQTPSHQVTQMGQEVILRCVPISNHLYFYWYRQILGQKVEFLVSFYNNEISEKSEIFDDQFSVERPDGSNFTLKIRSTKLEDSAMYFCASSLLAGYNEQFFGPGTRLTVL.

The chain combines TRBV30 with TRBJ2-7; TRBD2 matches at 9 bases. V dropped 2 bases and J dropped 1; count of bases not matched to a gene: 6. Germline V gene sequence: CDR1 GTSNPN, CDR2 SVGIG (reference sequence). The CDR3 sequence is 15 residues long. This CDR3 reads CAWSRGLAGSYEQYF. The CDR3 nucleotides read TGTGCCTGGAGTCGAGGGCTAGCGGGATCCTACGAGCAGTACTTC.

The chain has TRBV6-1 and TRBJ2-7, with TRBD1 matching over 7 bases. This CDR3 has 15 residues. Per the germline V gene, CDR1 is MNHNS and CDR2 is SASEGT. V gave up 2 bases and J gave up 3 bases; unmatched junction bases: 7. CDR3 in DNA: TGTGCCAGCAGTGAAATCTGGCAGGGGGACTACGAGCAGTACTTC. Its protein is CASSEIWQGDYEQYF.

The V and J genes are TRBV27 and TRBJ2-1; tentative D call: TRBD2 (7 bases). CDR1 is MNHEY and CDR2 is SMNVEV in the germline V gene (reference sequence). The CDR3 runs to 15 residues. V lost 1 base to trimming and J lost 9 bases, with 16 bases between them. As DNA, the CDR3 is TGTGCCAGCAGTTTATTAGGGGGAGGGCCCACTGAGCAGTTCTTC. Protein product: CASSLLGGGPTEQFF.

This chain links TRBV30 with TRBJ1-1; weak D call: TRBD1 (5 bases). Germline assignment: CDR1 GTSNPN and CDR2 SVGIG (reference sequence). The length of the CDR3 is 14 residues. Trimming cost V 0 bases and J 7 bases, with 15 bases left between them. Written as DNA, the CDR3 is TGTGCCTGGAGTGTGGGGGGAACTAGAGTTGAAGCTTTCTTT. It encodes CAWSVGGTRVEAFF.

DNA of the CDR3: TGTGCCAGCACCGCGACGGGCAGCCCTAACTATGGCTACACCTTC. Translating it yields CASTATGSPNYGYTF. The chain joins TRBV5-4 to TRBJ1-2; D ambiguous. The CDR3 contains 15 residues. Germline values: CDR1 SGHNT, CDR2 YYREEE (reference sequence). V lost 6 bases and J 0 bases, leaving 15 bases between the germline ends.

The genes are TRBV6-1 and TRBJ1-2; D is uncertain. Germline values: CDR1 MNHNS, CDR2 SASEGT. Trimming stripped 10 bases from V and 3 bases from J, with 15 bases between. The CDR3 consists of 13 residues. CDR3 in amino acids: CATKEGGYYGYTF. Written as DNA, the CDR3 is TGTGCCACCAAGGAGGGTGGGTACTATGGCTACACCTTC.

The chain joins TRBV30 to TRBJ1-4; perhaps TRBD1 as D (5 bases). CDR3 length: 18 amino acids. CDR1 is GTSNPN, CDR2 SVGIG, per germline (reference sequence). Trimming cost V 4 bases and J 4 bases, with 25 bases left between them. This CDR3 reads CAWTRPPVYGTLNEKLFF. As DNA, the CDR3 is TGTGCCTGGACCCGACCCCCTGTTTATGGGACCCTTAATGAAAAACTGTTTTTT.

This rearrangement joins TRBV30 to TRBJ1-4, with D perhaps TRBD1 (5 bases). This CDR3 has 14 residues. Germline V gives CDR1 GTSNPN, CDR2 SVGIG (reference sequence). Trimming took 1 base from V and 2 from J, leaving 8 bases between them. The CDR3 nucleotides are TGTGCCTGGAGTGGAGAGGGGACTAATGAAAAACTGTTTTTT. Its protein is CAWSGEGTNEKLFF. Based on the CDR3 plus reference TRBV30 and TRBJ1-4, the full variable domain is SQTIHQWPATLVQPVGSPLSLECTVEGTSNPNLYWYRQAAGRGLQLLFYSVGIGQISSEVPQNLSASRPQDRQFILSSKKLLLSDSGFYLCAWSGEGTNEKLFFGSGTQLSVL.